One T cell receptor (beta chain) is described in this entry. What it recognizes is unknown. Expressed TCRB transcripts were sequenced because the entire RNA isolate underwent reverse transcription. Sequenced by immunoSEQ multiplex PCR; TCRdb stores in-frame clones only, minus some. Among 230,000 or so clones listed, 15% to 20% were seen once. The data stem from a study of beta chain features in type 1 diabetes. The overall study: In age, gender and cell yields, patients were similar to healthy donors. Study findings and constraints: Moderately but significantly shorter TCRB CDR3s were found in Type 1 diabetes patients in all four CD4+ subsets.

Sort purity for all populations was recorded as exceeding 98%. V lost 4 bases, J lost 7 bases, and 4 bases stayed unmatched. The CDR3 loop spans 12 amino acids. In germline, CDR1 is SQVTM, CDR2 ANQGSEA. Material: naive CD4+ T cells from blood. This chain connects TRBV29-1 to TRBJ2-1; 7 nucleotides line up with TRBD1. This receptor was identified in a man in his thirties or forties with type 1 diabetes. This CDR3 is CSVGRRGNEQFF. The CDR3 bases are TGCAGCGTTGGACGCAGGGGGAATGAGCAGTTCTTC.